This T cell receptor (beta chain) came from a study of blood T cell repertoires in COVID-19. Turning to the study itself: There were acute and convalescent COVID-19 samples, and they came from the United States, Italy and Spain. Sample material is recorded as cDNA or gDNA derived from T cells, B-cell-depleted T cells, or PBMCs.

TCRdb's copy holds only in-frame clones and misses some; the assay was immunoSEQ multiplex PCR. The table lists tens of thousands of clones, 75% to 90% of them singletons. Germline CDR1 reads SGHVS; CDR2 reads FQNEAQ. V dropped 4 bases and J dropped 12; count of bases not matched to a gene: 15. CDR3 length: 14 amino acids. The sequence was collected from a human donor in a cohort sampled during active COVID-19. Material for sequencing was peripheral blood. The chain links TRBV7-8 to TRBJ2-7, with 7 nucleotides matching TRBD2. CDR3 nucleotide sequence: TGTGCCAGCAGCTCCACACACCTAGCGGTCAACAGGTACTTC. Protein product: CASSSTHLAVNRYF.